The T cell receptor beta chain described here comes from a study of cytomegalovirus exposure and HLA in healthy donors. The PCR had 60 Vbeta and 13 Jbeta primers. Repertoires were generated with immunoSEQ multiplex PCR, while TCRdb's copy carries only in-frame clones and drops some. The sample consists of 90,000 to 120,000 clones, around 67% of them appearing once. The CDR3 has 14 residues. Germline V lookup: CDR1 SGHRS, CDR2 YFSETQ. V was pared by 0 bases and J by 1 base, with 8 bases between. Findings of the study overall: A later analysis appeared to link common viral pathogens to several of the most significant clusters. Earlier results showed most TCR beta V segments being productive about 90% or about 30% of the time. Researchers had no immune exposure information except CMV serostatus available.

With respect to this clone: The antigen is undetermined.

The receptor was isolated from a woman in her 40s in good health and CMV-seropositive. V gene TRBV5-1 combines with J gene TRBJ2-7, with a tentative D call TRBD1 (6 bases). The sequencing input was PBMCs. The CDR3, as DNA: TGCGCCAGCAGCTTGGATACAGGGTCCTACGAGCAGTACTTC. The encoded protein is CASSLDTGSYEQYF.